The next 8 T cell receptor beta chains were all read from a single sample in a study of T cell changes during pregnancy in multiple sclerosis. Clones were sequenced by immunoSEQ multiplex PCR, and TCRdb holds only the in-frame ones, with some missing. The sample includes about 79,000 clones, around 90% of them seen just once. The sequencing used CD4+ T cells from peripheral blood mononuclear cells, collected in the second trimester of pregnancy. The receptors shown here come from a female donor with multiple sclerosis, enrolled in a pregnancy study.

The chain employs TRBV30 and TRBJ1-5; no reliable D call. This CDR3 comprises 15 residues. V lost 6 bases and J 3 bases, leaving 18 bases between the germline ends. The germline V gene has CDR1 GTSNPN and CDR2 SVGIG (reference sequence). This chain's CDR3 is CACSSLDGYNQPQHF. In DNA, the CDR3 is TGTGCCTGTTCCTCCCTTGACGGGTACAATCAGCCCCAGCATTTT. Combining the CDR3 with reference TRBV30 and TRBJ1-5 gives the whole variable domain SQTIHQWPATLVQPVGSPLSLECTVEGTSNPNLYWYRQAAGRGLQLLFYSVGIGQISSEVPQNLSASRPQDRQFILSSKKLLLSDSGFYLCACSSLDGYNQPQHFGDGTRLSIL.

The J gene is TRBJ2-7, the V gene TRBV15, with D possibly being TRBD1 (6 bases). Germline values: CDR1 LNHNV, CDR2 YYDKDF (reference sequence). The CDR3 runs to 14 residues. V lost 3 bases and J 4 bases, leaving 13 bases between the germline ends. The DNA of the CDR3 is TGTGCCACCAGCAGTAAGAAACAGGGATACGAGCAGTACTTC. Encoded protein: CATSSKKQGYEQYF.

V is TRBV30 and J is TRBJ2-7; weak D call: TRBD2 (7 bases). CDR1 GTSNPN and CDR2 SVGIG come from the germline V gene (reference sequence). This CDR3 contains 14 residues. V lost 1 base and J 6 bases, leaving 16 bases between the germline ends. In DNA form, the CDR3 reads TGTGCCTGGAGTGGTTGGGGGGGCCTATCCGAGCAGTACTTC. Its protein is CAWSGWGGLSEQYF.

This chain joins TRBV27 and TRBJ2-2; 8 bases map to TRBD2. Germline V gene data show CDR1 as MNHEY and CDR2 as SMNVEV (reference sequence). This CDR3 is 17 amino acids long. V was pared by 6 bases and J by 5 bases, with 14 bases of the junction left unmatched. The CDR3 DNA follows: TGTGCCAGCAGAAGAGCGGGAGCCCCTCGTAATACCGGGGAGCTGTTTTTT. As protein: CASRRAGAPRNTGELFF.

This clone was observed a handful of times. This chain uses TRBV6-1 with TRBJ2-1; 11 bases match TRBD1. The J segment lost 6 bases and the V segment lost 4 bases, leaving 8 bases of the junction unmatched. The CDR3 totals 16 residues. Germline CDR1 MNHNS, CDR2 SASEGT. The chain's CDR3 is CASSAWTGGASNEQFF. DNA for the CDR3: TGTGCCAGCAGTGCCTGGACAGGGGGCGCCTCCAATGAGCAGTTCTTC.

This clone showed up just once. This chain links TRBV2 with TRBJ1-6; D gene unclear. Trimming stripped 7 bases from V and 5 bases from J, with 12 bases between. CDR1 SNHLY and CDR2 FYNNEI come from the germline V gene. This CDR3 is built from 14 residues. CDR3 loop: CASNSGRDNSPLHF. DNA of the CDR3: TGTGCCAGCAATTCCGGGCGGGATAATTCACCCCTCCACTTT.

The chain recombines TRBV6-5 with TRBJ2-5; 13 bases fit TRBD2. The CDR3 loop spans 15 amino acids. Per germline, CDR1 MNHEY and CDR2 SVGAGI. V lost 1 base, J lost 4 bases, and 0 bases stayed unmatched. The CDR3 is CASSYWTSGGETQYF. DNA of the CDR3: TGTGCCAGCAGTTACTGGACTAGCGGGGGAGAGACCCAGTACTTC.

The CDR3 bases are TGTGCCAGTAGTAACGAGGAGGGGGAGCAGTACTTC. Its protein is CASSNEEGEQYF. This chain joins TRBV19 and TRBJ2-7; TRBD2 might be the D (6 bases). From germline, CDR1 is LNHDA and CDR2 SQIVND (reference sequence). Trimming removed 4 bases at V and 7 bases at J, with 11 bases between. The CDR3 is made up of 12 amino acids.